What follows are 18 T cell receptor beta chains derived from one specimen sequenced in a study of CD8 T cells in Susac syndrome. 0.5 to 1 ug RNA was reverse transcribed with random hexamers. TCRdb itself ran the immunoSEQ multiplex PCR reads through MiXCR, one entry per CDR3 protein. The data hold about 80,000 distinct CDR3 sequences, with over 90% observed a single time. Sequencing was carried out using CD8+ T cells from PBMCs. The receptors were sampled from a human donor in good health.

The rearrangement links TRBV7-9 to TRBJ2-1; the D is unclear. Trimming shortened V by 5 bases and J by 1 base, and 6 bases separated the two germline ends. The CDR3 runs to 13 residues. Per germline, CDR1 SEHNR and CDR2 FQNEAQ (reference sequence). CDR3 in amino acids: CASSPGSYNEQFF. The CDR3 DNA follows: TGTGCCAGCAGCCCCGGGTCCTACAATGAGCAGTTCTTC.

The chain is built from TRBV27 and TRBJ2-1; 8 bases fit TRBD2. Germline loops: CDR1 MNHEY, CDR2 SMNVEV (reference sequence). V lost 7 bases and J lost 3; bases outside the gene matches: 5. This CDR3 has 14 residues. CDR3 DNA: TGTGCCAGCACCCGGGGACTAGACTACAATGAGCAGTTCTTC. This translates into CASTRGLDYNEQFF.

The chain is built from TRBV13 and TRBJ2-1; D perhaps matches TRBD2 (6 bases). This CDR3 is 14 amino acids long. The germline CDR1 and CDR2 sequences are PRHDT and FYEKMQ (reference sequence). V shed 3 bases and J shed 10 bases, with 16 bases lying between them. CDR3 DNA sequence: TGTGCCAGCAGCTTGGGGACTTCCCCGAGGGAGCAGTTCTTC. Translating gives CASSLGTSPREQFF.

The chain carries TRBV20-1 and TRBJ1-1; tentatively, D is TRBD1 (6 bases). Germline assignment: CDR1 DFQATT and CDR2 SNEGSKA (reference sequence). The CDR3 is made up of 14 amino acids. Trimming removed 5 bases at V and 0 bases at J, with 13 bases between. CDR3: CSAAYRVMNTEAFF. In nucleotides, the CDR3 is TGCAGTGCTGCCTACAGGGTAATGAACACTGAAGCTTTCTTT.

The V and J genes are TRBV9 and TRBJ2-1; 11 bases are a match to TRBD2. The CDR3 sequence is 15 residues long. The V gene end was trimmed by 5 bases and the J gene end by 6 bases; junction bases not matched to a gene: 7. Germline lookup yields CDR1 SGDLS and CDR2 YYNGEE. The CDR3 sequence is CASSPRLAGFNEQFF. In nucleotides, the CDR3 is TGTGCCAGCAGTCCTCGACTAGCGGGGTTCAATGAGCAGTTCTTC.

CDR3 in DNA: TGTGCCAGCGGGGCTAGGCTCGGGAATGAGCAGTTCTTC. Translated: CASGARLGNEQFF. The rearrangement uses TRBV27 and TRBJ2-1; D perhaps matches TRBD1 (5 bases). The V gene's germline CDR1 is MNHEY and CDR2 SMNVEV (reference sequence). V was cut by 8 bases and J by 7 bases, with 15 bases left in between. There are 13 residues in the CDR3.

CDR3 amino acids: CASSYPKDRTPQAGANVLTF. The CDR3 DNA follows: TGTGCCAGCAGCTACCCCAAAGATCGGACGCCCCAGGCTGGGGCCAACGTCCTGACTTTC. The chain is built from TRBV11-1 and TRBJ2-6; no definite D call. This CDR3 has 20 residues. Germline V gene sequence: CDR1 SGHAT, CDR2 FQDESV (reference sequence). V was shortened by 4 bases and J by 2 bases, with 24 bases between the two germline ends.

This clonotype was detected a few times. This sequence joins TRBV27 and TRBJ2-6, with D hard to call. Trimming removed 5 bases at V and 2 bases at J, with 10 bases between. CDR1 is MNHEY, CDR2 SMNVEV, per germline (reference sequence). CDR3 length: 15 amino acids. The CDR3: CASSGIGAGANVLTF. CDR3 nucleotide sequence: TGTGCCAGCAGTGGTATCGGAGCTGGGGCCAACGTCCTGACTTTC.

The V gene is TRBV4-1, the J gene TRBJ2-6; the D gene could be TRBD1 or TRBD2 (5 bases each). The CDR3 is 15 amino acids. Germline loops: CDR1 MGHRA, CDR2 YSYEKL. Trimming took 1 base from V and 4 from J, leaving 8 bases between them. This chain's CDR3 is CASSQAGTGANVLTF. CDR3 nucleotides: TGCGCCAGCAGCCAAGCAGGGACCGGGGCCAACGTCCTGACTTTC.

This chain connects TRBV5-6 to TRBJ1-2, with a tentative D call TRBD1 (5 bases). Germline CDR1 SGHDT, CDR2 YYEEEE. The CDR3 has 12 amino acids. The V end lost 1 base, the J end lost 8 bases, and 9 bases lay between the germline ends. The CDR3 bases are TGTGCCAGCAGCTTGCAGGGCAGGGGCTACACCTTC. Protein product: CASSLQGRGYTF.

This clonotype appeared once. The gene calls are TRBV6-2 or TRBV6-3 and TRBJ2-7, with 8 nucleotides matching TRBD1. V was clipped by 6 bases and J by 1 base; unmatched bases: 8. The CDR3 has 15 residues. CDR1 is MNHEY and CDR2 is SVGEGT in the germline V gene. The CDR3 loop is CASSSDRGWSYEQYF. In DNA form, the CDR3 reads TGTGCCAGCAGCTCCGACAGGGGTTGGTCCTACGAGCAGTACTTC.

V usage is TRBV20-1 and J usage is TRBJ2-2; TRBD2 agrees at 9 bases. The V and J ends lost 6 bases and 1 base, in that order; junction bases with no gene match: 9. Germline V CDR1 and CDR2: DFQATT, SNEGSKA (reference sequence). The length of the CDR3 is 16 residues. In DNA, the CDR3 is TGCAGTGCACCAAAGATAGCGGGGGAGAACACCGGGGAGCTGTTTTTT. Protein sequence: CSAPKIAGENTGELFF.

CDR3 protein: CSVEDRGRVKGSYNEQFF. DNA of the CDR3: TGCAGCGTTGAAGACAGGGGAAGGGTAAAAGGCTCCTACAATGAGCAGTTCTTC. This rearrangement joins TRBV29-1 to TRBJ2-1; tentatively, D is TRBD1 (6 bases). The CDR3 extends over 18 amino acids. The germline CDR1 and CDR2 sequences are SQVTM and ANQGSEA. V lost 0 bases and J 0 bases, leaving 18 bases between the germline ends.

The gene calls are TRBV24-1 and TRBJ1-2, with D perhaps TRBD1 (5 bases). V lost 7 bases and J lost 3, with 5 bases in between. The germline V gene encodes CDR1 KGHDR and CDR2 SFDVKD. The CDR3 runs 11 residues. The CDR3 bases are TGTGCCACCAGGGGGGACTATGGCTACACCTTC. Its protein is CATRGDYGYTF.

The V and J genes are TRBV5-4 and TRBJ2-3; D might be TRBD1 or TRBD2, each matching 6 bases. The CDR3 covers 15 residues. CDR1 and CDR2 (germline): SGHNT, YYREEE (reference sequence). V was pared by 4 bases and J by 3 bases, with 15 bases between. The DNA for the CDR3 is TGTGCCAGCAGCGGAGGGACAATTGGGACAGATACGCAGTATTTT. Translating it yields CASSGGTIGTDTQYF.

The CDR3 DNA reads as TGTGCCAGCAGCCTTCCGACTAGCGGGAGGAACTCCTACAATGAGCAGTTCTTC. Amino acid sequence: CASSLPTSGRNSYNEQFF. This rearrangement joins TRBV28 to TRBJ2-1; 13 bases are a match to TRBD2. The CDR3 is 18 amino acids. Looked up from germline, CDR1 is MDHEN and CDR2 is SYDVKM. Trimming removed 6 bases from V and 0 bases from J; junction bases left unmatched: 8.

This chain joins TRBV12-5 and TRBJ1-5; D unresolved. The CDR3 has 14 residues. Germline V gene sequence: CDR1 LGHNT, CDR2 FRNRAP. The germline V and J ends were trimmed by 3 bases and 3 bases, with 9 bases remaining between them. CDR3 loop: CASGFGVTNQPQHF. The CDR3 nucleotides are TGTGCTAGTGGTTTCGGGGTAACCAATCAGCCCCAGCATTTT.

This clonotype was picked up one time. This chain links TRBV5-1 with TRBJ2-6, with D perhaps matching TRBD1 (5 bases). The germline V gene has CDR1 SGHRS and CDR2 YFSETQ. CDR3 length: 16 residues. V lost 5 bases and J 0 bases, leaving 12 bases between the germline ends. CDR3 sequence: CASRQDKVSGANVLTF. The CDR3 coding sequence is TGCGCCAGCAGACAGGACAAGGTCTCTGGGGCCAACGTCCTGACTTTC.